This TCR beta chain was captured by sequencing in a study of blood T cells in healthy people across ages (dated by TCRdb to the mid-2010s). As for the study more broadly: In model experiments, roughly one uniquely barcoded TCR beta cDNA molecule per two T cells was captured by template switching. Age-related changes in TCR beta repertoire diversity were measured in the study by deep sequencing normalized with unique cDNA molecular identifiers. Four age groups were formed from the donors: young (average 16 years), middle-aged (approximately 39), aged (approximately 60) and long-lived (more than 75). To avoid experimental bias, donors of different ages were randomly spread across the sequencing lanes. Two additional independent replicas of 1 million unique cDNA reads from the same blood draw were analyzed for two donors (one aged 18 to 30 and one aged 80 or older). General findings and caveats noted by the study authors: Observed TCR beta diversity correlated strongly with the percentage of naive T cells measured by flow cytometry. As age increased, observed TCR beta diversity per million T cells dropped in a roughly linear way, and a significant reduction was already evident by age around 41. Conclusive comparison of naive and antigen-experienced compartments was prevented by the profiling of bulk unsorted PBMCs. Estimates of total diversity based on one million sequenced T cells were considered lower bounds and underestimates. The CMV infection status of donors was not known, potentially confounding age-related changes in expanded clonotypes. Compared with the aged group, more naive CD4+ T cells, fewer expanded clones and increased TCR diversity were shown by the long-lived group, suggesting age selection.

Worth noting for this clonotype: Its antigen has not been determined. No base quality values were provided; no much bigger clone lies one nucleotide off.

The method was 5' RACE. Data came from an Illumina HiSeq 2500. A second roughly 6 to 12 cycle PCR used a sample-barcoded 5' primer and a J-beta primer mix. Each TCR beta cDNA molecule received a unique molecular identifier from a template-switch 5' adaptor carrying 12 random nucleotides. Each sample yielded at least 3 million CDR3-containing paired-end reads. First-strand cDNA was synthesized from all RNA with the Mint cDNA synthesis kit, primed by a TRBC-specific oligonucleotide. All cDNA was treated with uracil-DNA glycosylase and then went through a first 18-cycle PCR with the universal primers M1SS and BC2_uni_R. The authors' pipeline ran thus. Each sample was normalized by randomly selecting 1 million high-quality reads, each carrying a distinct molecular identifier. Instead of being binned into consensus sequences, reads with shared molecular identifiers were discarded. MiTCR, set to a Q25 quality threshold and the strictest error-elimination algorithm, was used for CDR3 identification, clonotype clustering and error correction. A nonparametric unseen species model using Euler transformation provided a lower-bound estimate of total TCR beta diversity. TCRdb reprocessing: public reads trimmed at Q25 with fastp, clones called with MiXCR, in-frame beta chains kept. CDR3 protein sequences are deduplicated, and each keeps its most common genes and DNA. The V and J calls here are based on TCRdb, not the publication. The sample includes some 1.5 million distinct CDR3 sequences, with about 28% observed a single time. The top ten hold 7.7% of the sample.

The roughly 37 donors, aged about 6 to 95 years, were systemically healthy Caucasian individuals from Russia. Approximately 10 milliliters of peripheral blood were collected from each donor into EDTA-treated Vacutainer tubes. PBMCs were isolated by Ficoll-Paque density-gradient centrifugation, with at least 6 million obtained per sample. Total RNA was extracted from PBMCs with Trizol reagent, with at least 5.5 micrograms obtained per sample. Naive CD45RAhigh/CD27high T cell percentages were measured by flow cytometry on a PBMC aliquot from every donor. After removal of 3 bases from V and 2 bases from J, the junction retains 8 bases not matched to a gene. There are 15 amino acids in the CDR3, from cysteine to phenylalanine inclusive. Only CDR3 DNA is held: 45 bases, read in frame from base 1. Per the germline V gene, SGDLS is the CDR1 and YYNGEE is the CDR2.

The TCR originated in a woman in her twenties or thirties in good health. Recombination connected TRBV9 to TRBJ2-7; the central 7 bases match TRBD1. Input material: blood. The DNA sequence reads TGTGCCAGCAGCGAGCGCTGGGACAGCACCTACGAGCAGTACTTC. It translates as CASSERWDSTYEQYF.